The table lists the clone carrying this TCR beta chain with a few counts. Its specificity is not known. Trimming removed 8 bases from V and 2 bases from J; junction bases left unmatched: 6. CDR1 is MDHEN and CDR2 is SYDVKM in the germline V gene. The length of the CDR3 is 14 residues. The data derive from a study of immune heterogeneity within non-small cell lung tumors. Template came from bulk tumor genomic DNA, at roughly 600 ng per sample. Taken during surgery, several biopsies per primary tumor were spaced as far apart as possible within the tumor mass. Those enrolled were patients newly diagnosed with untreated non-small cell lung cancer and undergoing curative surgery. The donors were patients with newly diagnosed non-small cell lung cancer undergoing curative-intent surgery. Whole-study findings and limits: The study found high-frequency T-cell receptor beta clonotypes largely distinct between individual patients. Recurrence of identical dominant CDR3 beta clonotypes was observed across intrapatient tumor sites, concomitant with site-unique high-frequency clones. In tumor regions, T-cell clonality showed a moderate but significant correlation with local tumor mutational burden (R roughly 0.34).

In a multiplex PCR, 32 V and 13 J primers amplified TCR beta CDR3. TCRdb fed the multiplex PCR reads into MiXCR, producing one record per CDR3 protein. The table includes about 1,900 distinct CDR3 sequences, around 50% detected once. The chain couples TRBV28 to TRBJ2-1; 7 bases map to TRBD2. Sequencing was carried out using lung tumor tissue. The source of this sequence is an older man with non-small cell lung cancer. DNA for the CDR3: TGTGCCAGCGGGAGGGTAGTTCCCTACAATGAGCAGTTCTTC. Translating gives CASGRVVPYNEQFF.